This T cell receptor beta chain was sequenced for a study of blood T cell repertoires in COVID-19. Study-wide context: The samples span acute and convalescent COVID-19 from the United States, Italy and Spain. PBMCs, B-cell-depleted T cells, or T cells were the source of the cDNA or gDNA that made up the material.

Original processing methods: For nucleated cells, counts were estimated from reference gene primer amplification. Assay: immunoSEQ multiplex PCR; the TCRdb copy retains only in-frame clones and omits some. V, J and clone size are taken as reported in that table, and D and trimming were inferred from the DNA itself. Among some 200,000 clones listed, approximately 90% were seen once. In germline, CDR1 is SGHDN, CDR2 FVKESK. Trimming pared 1 base from V and 0 bases from J, leaving 7 bases between. The length of the CDR3 is 15 residues. The chain employs TRBV14 and TRBJ1-3; D gene uncertain. This receptor was obtained from a woman under 30 who had recovered from COVID-19. The sequencing input was peripheral blood. CDR3 sequence reads: CASSQGRSSGNTIYF. The CDR3 DNA reads as TGTGCCAGCAGCCAAGGTCGGAGCTCTGGAAACACCATATATTTT.